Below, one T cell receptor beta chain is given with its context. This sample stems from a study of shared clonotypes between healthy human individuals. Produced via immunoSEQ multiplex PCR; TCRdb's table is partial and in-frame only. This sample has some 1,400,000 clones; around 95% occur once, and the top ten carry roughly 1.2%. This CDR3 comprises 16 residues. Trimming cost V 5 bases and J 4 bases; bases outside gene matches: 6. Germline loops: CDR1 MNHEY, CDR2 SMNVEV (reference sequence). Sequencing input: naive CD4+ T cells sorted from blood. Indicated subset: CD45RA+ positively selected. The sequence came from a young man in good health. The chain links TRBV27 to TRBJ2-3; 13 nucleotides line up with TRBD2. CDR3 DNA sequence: TGTGCCAGCAGTAAACTAGCGGGAGGGTTTTCAGATACGCAGTATTTT. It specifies CASSKLAGGFSDTQYF.